Below, one T cell receptor beta chain is given with its context. Its antigen is still unknown. TCRdb's table, derived via immunoSEQ multiplex PCR, lists solely in-frame clones and lacks some. The sample includes roughly 100,000 clones, more than 70% seen only once; the top ten take around a sixth. This sample was taken from a study of T cell responses to AZD1222 COVID-19 vaccine. Notes on the study in general: Repertoire collection took place solely once the T cell response had peaked.

The CDR3 contains 15 residues. The germline CDR1 and CDR2 sequences are LGHDT and YNNKEL (reference sequence). The ends were cut back, 3 bases at V and 5 bases at J, with 14 bases in the middle. Pooling of second doses given at about 4 or about 12 weeks was done. The chain couples TRBV3-1 (or the pseudogene TRBV3-2) to TRBJ1-3; D gene unclear. This clonotype originated in an adult who received the AZD1222 COVID-19 vaccine. Sequencing used peripheral blood, obtained 28 days after the second AZD1222 dose. The CDR3 DNA is TGTGCCAGCAGCCACACCCCGGAGGGCCGAAACACCATATATTTT. It is translated as CASSHTPEGRNTIYF.